The rows below give T cell receptor beta chains drawn from one sample of a study of T cell clones after liver transplantation. The method was immunoSEQ multiplex PCR; TCRdb's version includes in-frame clones alone and lacks a portion of them. Here the sample spans some 120,000 clones, approximately 90% being singletons. Sample: CD4+ T cells from blood, taken 12 months after liver transplant. These receptors were obtained from a human patient who received a liver transplant. A subset of T cells may come from the graft donor. Both conserved end residues are part of each CDR3. D genes are given only for firm matches. Rows give clone size only sometimes, using once, few, many, or a class for an expanded clone.

D gene: NA; V gene: TRBV25-1; CDR3 length: 11; J gene: TRBJ2-1; clone size: NA; CDR3 DNA: TGTGCCAGCAGTGGGATATCCGAGCAGTTCTTC; CDR3 protein: CASSGISEQFF
D gene: TRBD2; V gene: TRBV18; CDR3 length: 16; J gene: TRBJ2-7; clone size: NA; CDR3 DNA: TGTGCCAGCTCACCATCCTCTAGCGGGAGGGAATACGAGCAGTACTTC; CDR3 protein: CASSPSSSGREYEQYF
D gene: TRBD2; V gene: TRBV6-1; CDR3 length: 15; J gene: TRBJ2-7; clone size: once; CDR3 DNA: TGTGCCAGCAGTGTTGTGCTAGCGGATACCTACGAGCAGTACTTC; CDR3 protein: CASSVVLADTYEQYF
D gene: NA; V gene: TRBV7-6; CDR3 length: 13; J gene: TRBJ1-1; clone size: NA; CDR3 DNA: TGTGCCAGCAGCTTAATGGGAGACACTGAAGCTTTCTTT; CDR3 protein: CASSLMGDTEAFF
D gene: NA; V gene: TRBV30; CDR3 length: 12; J gene: TRBJ2-5; clone size: once; CDR3 DNA: TGTGCCTGGAGCAGCGCGCAAGAGACCCAGTACTTC; CDR3 protein: CAWSSAQETQYF
D gene: NA; V gene: TRBV9; CDR3 length: 14; J gene: TRBJ1-1; clone size: once; CDR3 DNA: TGTGCCAGCAGCGTAGTGGTGTCCGGGGCTGAAGCTTTCTTT; CDR3 protein: CASSVVVSGAEAFF
D gene: TRBD1; V gene: TRBV5-6; CDR3 length: 15; J gene: TRBJ2-3; clone size: NA; CDR3 DNA: TGTGCCAGCAGCTTGGCCGCAGGGGGCCGGGATACGCAGTATTTT; CDR3 protein: CASSLAAGGRDTQYF
D gene: TRBD1; V gene: TRBV27; CDR3 length: 15; J gene: TRBJ2-2; clone size: NA; CDR3 DNA: TGTGCCAGCAGTTTTAAACAGGGGGCGTCCGGGGAGCTGTTTTTT; CDR3 protein: CASSFKQGASGELFF
D gene: TRBD1; V gene: TRBV6-1; CDR3 length: 15; J gene: TRBJ2-7; clone size: NA; CDR3 DNA: TGTGCCAGCAGATACCGGGACAGGGGCCCCTACGAGCAGTACTTC; CDR3 protein: CASRYRDRGPYEQYF
D gene: TRBD2; V gene: TRBV4-2; CDR3 length: 20; J gene: TRBJ2-7; clone size: few; CDR3 DNA: TGTGCCAGCAGCCAAGATCTTCGGAACAGGGCTAGCGGGATGTGGTACGAGCAGTACTTC; CDR3 protein: CASSQDLRNRASGMWYEQYF
D gene: NA; V gene: TRBV18; CDR3 length: 15; J gene: TRBJ1-2; clone size: NA; CDR3 DNA: TGTGCCAGCTCACCACTTTTAGCCAGGGACTATGGCTACACCTTC; CDR3 protein: CASSPLLARDYGYTF
D gene: TRBD1; V gene: TRBV14; CDR3 length: 14; J gene: TRBJ1-1; clone size: NA; CDR3 DNA: TGTGCCAGCAGCCAAGATCGGACAGGGCGGCGTGCTTTCTTT; CDR3 protein: CASSQDRTGRRAFF
D gene: TRBD1; V gene: TRBV9; CDR3 length: 15; J gene: TRBJ1-2; clone size: NA; CDR3 DNA: TGTGCCAGCAGCGTAGGAACAGGGGGGGACTATGGCTACACCTTC; CDR3 protein: CASSVGTGGDYGYTF
D gene: NA; V gene: TRBV10-3; CDR3 length: 14; J gene: TRBJ2-7; clone size: NA; CDR3 DNA: TGTGCCACCAGGCTGGACAGTCCCAAGGACGAGCAGTACTTC; CDR3 protein: CATRLDSPKDEQYF
D gene: TRBD2; V gene: TRBV19; CDR3 length: 14; J gene: TRBJ2-7; clone size: NA; CDR3 DNA: TGTGCCAGTAGTAAACTAGCGGGACTCTACGAGCAGTACTTC; CDR3 protein: CASSKLAGLYEQYF
D gene: NA; V gene: TRBV18; CDR3 length: 15; J gene: TRBJ2-3; clone size: once; CDR3 DNA: TGTGCCAGCTCACCACGAGGTGCCAGCACAGATACGCAGTATTTT; CDR3 protein: CASSPRGASTDTQYF
D gene: NA; V gene: TRBV19; CDR3 length: 14; J gene: TRBJ1-2; clone size: NA; CDR3 DNA: TGTGCCAGTAAATCCAGACCCCCTAACTATGGCTACACCTTC; CDR3 protein: CASKSRPPNYGYTF
D gene: NA; V gene: TRBV29-1; CDR3 length: 12; J gene: TRBJ2-1; clone size: NA; CDR3 DNA: TGCAGCGTTGTCGAGGGACCCAATGAGCAGTTCTTC; CDR3 protein: CSVVEGPNEQFF
D gene: TRBD2; V gene: TRBV5-4; CDR3 length: 18; J gene: TRBJ2-6; clone size: NA; CDR3 DNA: TGTGCCAGCAGCTTCCCCCGGGGGGGCGTGACTGGGGCCAACGTCCTGACTTTC; CDR3 protein: CASSFPRGGVTGANVLTF
D gene: TRBD2; V gene: TRBV5-8; CDR3 length: 16; J gene: TRBJ2-4; clone size: NA; CDR3 DNA: TGTGCCAGCAGATACGGGACTAGCGGGAGAAAAAACATTCAGTACTTC; CDR3 protein: CASRYGTSGRKNIQYF
D gene: NA; V gene: TRBV6-5; CDR3 length: 16; J gene: TRBJ2-1; clone size: NA; CDR3 DNA: TGTGCCAGCAGTTGGTCGTCATTCGACTCCTACAATGAGCAGTTCTTC; CDR3 protein: CASSWSSFDSYNEQFF
D gene: TRBD2; V gene: TRBV5-1; CDR3 length: 16; J gene: TRBJ2-2; clone size: medium-sized; CDR3 DNA: TGCGCCAGCAGCTTGGAACTAGCGGGAGTGCGCGGGGAGCTGTTTTTT; CDR3 protein: CASSLELAGVRGELFF
D gene: NA; V gene: TRBV7-2; CDR3 length: 13; J gene: TRBJ2-1; clone size: NA; CDR3 DNA: TGTGCCAGCAGCCCGGCGGCGGGTCCCGAGCAGTTCTTC; CDR3 protein: CASSPAAGPEQFF
D gene: TRBD1; V gene: TRBV19; CDR3 length: 14; J gene: TRBJ1-1; clone size: NA; CDR3 DNA: TGTGCCAGTACCCCGGCAGGGGGTCCCCCAGAAGCTTTCTTT; CDR3 protein: CASTPAGGPPEAFF
D gene: TRBD2; V gene: TRBV2; CDR3 length: 15; J gene: TRBJ2-1; clone size: NA; CDR3 DNA: TGTGCCAGCAGTGAAATGGCGGGAGGGTACAATGAGCAGTTCTTC; CDR3 protein: CASSEMAGGYNEQFF
D gene: TRBD2; V gene: TRBV11-1; CDR3 length: 15; J gene: TRBJ2-7; clone size: NA; CDR3 DNA: TGTGCCAGCAGCACTAGCGGGGCCCTTTCCTACGAGCAGTACTTC; CDR3 protein: CASSTSGALSYEQYF
D gene: NA; V gene: TRBV9; CDR3 length: 13; J gene: TRBJ2-5; clone size: NA; CDR3 DNA: TGTGCCAGCAGCGTAGGCCCTAAAGAGACCCAGTACTTC; CDR3 protein: CASSVGPKETQYF
D gene: NA; V gene: TRBV2; CDR3 length: 15; J gene: TRBJ2-1; clone size: NA; CDR3 DNA: TGTGCCAGCAGAAACGCAGGGGTTGGAAACAATGAGCAGTTCTTC; CDR3 protein: CASRNAGVGNNEQFF
D gene: NA; V gene: TRBV5-4; CDR3 length: 14; J gene: TRBJ2-7; clone size: once; CDR3 DNA: TGTGCCAGCAGCTTGGCGGAGGGGAACCACGAGCAGTACTTC; CDR3 protein: CASSLAEGNHEQYF
D gene: TRBD1; V gene: TRBV11-3; CDR3 length: 15; J gene: TRBJ2-1; clone size: NA; CDR3 DNA: TGTGCCATCTCGATCTCAGGGGGCTCCTACAATGAGCAGTTCTTC; CDR3 protein: CAISISGGSYNEQFF
D gene: TRBD1; V gene: TRBV30; CDR3 length: 13; J gene: TRBJ1-4; clone size: NA; CDR3 DNA: TGTGCCTGGAGTGTACAGGGGATCGAAAAACTGTTTTTT; CDR3 protein: CAWSVQGIEKLFF
D gene: NA; V gene: TRBV28; CDR3 length: 11; J gene: TRBJ2-5; clone size: NA; CDR3 DNA: TGTGCCAGCAGTACCCCGGCGGCCCAGTACTTC; CDR3 protein: CASSTPAAQYF
D gene: NA; V gene: TRBV5-1; CDR3 length: 12; J gene: TRBJ2-3; clone size: NA; CDR3 DNA: TGCGCCAGCAGCCTGTTGGGAGATACGCAGTATTTT; CDR3 protein: CASSLLGDTQYF
D gene: TRBD2; V gene: TRBV6-1; CDR3 length: 14; J gene: TRBJ2-3; clone size: NA; CDR3 DNA: TGTGCCAGCAGGGAGCGGGGCAGCACAGATACGCAGTATTTT; CDR3 protein: CASRERGSTDTQYF
D gene: NA; V gene: TRBV15; CDR3 length: 13; J gene: TRBJ1-3; clone size: NA; CDR3 DNA: TGTGCCACCAGCACAGGGACGGGAAACACCATATATTTT; CDR3 protein: CATSTGTGNTIYF
D gene: NA; V gene: TRBV7-3; CDR3 length: 16; J gene: TRBJ2-2; clone size: once; CDR3 DNA: TGTGCCAGCAGCTCGCCGGGAATACTGAACACCGGGGAGCTGTTTTTT; CDR3 protein: CASSSPGILNTGELFF
D gene: TRBD1; V gene: TRBV29-1; CDR3 length: 14; J gene: TRBJ1-1; clone size: NA; CDR3 DNA: TGCAGCGTTGATAGGACAGGGATGAACACTGAAGCTTTCTTT; CDR3 protein: CSVDRTGMNTEAFF
D gene: NA; V gene: TRBV5-1; CDR3 length: 13; J gene: TRBJ1-4; clone size: NA; CDR3 DNA: TGCGCCAGCAGCGACGGGACGAATGAAAAACTGTTTTTT; CDR3 protein: CASSDGTNEKLFF
D gene: NA; V gene: TRBV5-1; CDR3 length: 17; J gene: TRBJ1-5; clone size: NA; CDR3 DNA: TGCGCCAGCAGCTGGGGGCCCAGGGATTTTGGCAATCAGCCCCAGCATTTT; CDR3 protein: CASSWGPRDFGNQPQHF
D gene: NA; V gene: TRBV19; CDR3 length: 15; J gene: TRBJ1-5; clone size: NA; CDR3 DNA: TGTGCCAGTAATTTCCTAGGAGGGACGGATCAGCCCCAGCATTTT; CDR3 protein: CASNFLGGTDQPQHF
D gene: NA; V gene: TRBV6-1; CDR3 length: 14; J gene: TRBJ2-7; clone size: NA; CDR3 DNA: TGTGCCAGCAGTGCCACCGGGACCGGGGGTGAGCAGTACTTC; CDR3 protein: CASSATGTGGEQYF
D gene: TRBD1; V gene: TRBV7-8; CDR3 length: 16; J gene: TRBJ1-3; clone size: NA; CDR3 DNA: TGTGCCAGCAGCCCGTGGGACAGGGCCTCTGGAAACACCATATATTTT; CDR3 protein: CASSPWDRASGNTIYF
D gene: NA; V gene: TRBV4-1; CDR3 length: 17; J gene: TRBJ2-7; clone size: NA; CDR3 DNA: TGCGCCAGCAGCCAAGATTTCACGGGCCACCAAGTCTACGAGCAGTACTTC; CDR3 protein: CASSQDFTGHQVYEQYF
D gene: TRBD2; V gene: TRBV6-6; CDR3 length: 15; J gene: TRBJ2-7; clone size: NA; CDR3 DNA: TGTGCCAGCAGGCAGGTGGGCGGGAGATTCTACGAGCAGTACTTC; CDR3 protein: CASRQVGGRFYEQYF
D gene: TRBD2; V gene: TRBV10-3; CDR3 length: 13; J gene: TRBJ2-7; clone size: once; CDR3 DNA: TGTGCCATAGGGGCGGGAGAGGTCTACGAGCAGTACTTC; CDR3 protein: CAIGAGEVYEQYF
D gene: TRBD2; V gene: TRBV5-4; CDR3 length: 14; J gene: TRBJ2-3; clone size: NA; CDR3 DNA: TGTGCCAGCAAGAACGGACTAGCGGGAGATGCGCAGTATTTT; CDR3 protein: CASKNGLAGDAQYF
D gene: TRBD2; V gene: TRBV30; CDR3 length: 13; J gene: TRBJ2-5; clone size: NA; CDR3 DNA: TGTGCCTGTCTACCAGCGGGGGAAGAGACCCAGTACTTC; CDR3 protein: CACLPAGEETQYF
D gene: TRBD1; V gene: TRBV19; CDR3 length: 15; J gene: TRBJ2-7; clone size: NA; CDR3 DNA: TGTGCCAGTAGTACATCCGGGACAGGGCCCTACGAGCAGTACTTC; CDR3 protein: CASSTSGTGPYEQYF